What follows are 32 T cell receptor beta chains derived from one specimen sequenced in a study of OX40 agonist ivuxolimab in advanced cancers. Produced via immunoSEQ multiplex PCR; TCRdb's table is partial and in-frame only. This sample has about 31,000 clones, with approximately 90% found just once. The sequencing used CD4+ or CD8+ T cells sorted from blood, collected in a trial of the OX40 agonist ivuxolimab. These receptors were taken from an adult with an advanced solid tumor such as melanoma, head and neck, liver or kidney cancer.

The chain couples TRBV28 to TRBJ1-1; no clear D. V lost 2 bases and J 4 bases, leaving 11 bases between the germline ends. The CDR3 spans 14 residues. Germline V gives CDR1 MDHEN, CDR2 SYDVKM. CDR3 nucleotides: TGTGCCAGCAGTTTAGTAGGTGGTTTCACTGAAGCTTTCTTT. It is translated as CASSLVGGFTEAFF.

This clone appeared a few times. This chain connects TRBV21-1 to TRBJ1-3; no DNA check was done on the table's D call, TRBD1. TRBV21-1 is shown as a pseudogene. CDR3 length: 15 amino acids. Here the CDR3 reads CASRVPGQGSNTIYF. The CDR3, as DNA: TGTGCCAGCAGGGTCCCGGGACAGGGATCAAACACCATATATTTT.

This chain uses TRBV28 with TRBJ1-6, with D unclear. Trimming took off 2 bases at V and 7 bases at J, with 27 bases between the two ends. The CDR3 covers 20 residues. Germline loops: CDR1 MDHEN, CDR2 SYDVKM. CDR3 sequence: CASSLSWNVGSPYWNSPLHF. CDR3 sequence (DNA): TGTGCCAGCAGTTTAAGCTGGAATGTTGGCTCCCCCTATTGGAATTCACCCCTCCACTTT.

The chain is built from TRBV19 and TRBJ2-1; D gene uncertain. The V end was cut by 3 bases, the J end by 2 bases, with 8 bases between. This CDR3 contains 14 residues. Germline-derived CDR1 and CDR2 are LNHDA and SQIVND (reference sequence). CDR3 coding DNA: TGTGCCAGTAGTATGGCTAACCCCTACAATGAGCAGTTCTTC. Translation: CASSMANPYNEQFF.

This clone was recorded once. The chain employs TRBV5-6 and TRBJ2-1; TRBD1 matches at 9 bases. V gave up 5 bases and J gave up 7 bases; unmatched junction bases: 1. The CDR3 has 12 residues. Germline CDR1 is SGHDT and CDR2 is YYEEEE. The CDR3 DNA reads as TGTGCCAGCAGTGACAGGGGGAATGAGCAGTTCTTC. Amino acid sequence: CASSDRGNEQFF.

This clone is deemed large. V is TRBV7-6 and J is TRBJ1-1; D call uncertain. Germline V gene data show CDR1 as SGHVS and CDR2 as FNYEAQ. The V end lost 1 base, the J end lost 5 bases, and 8 bases lay between the germline ends. This CDR3 contains 13 residues. The CDR3 DNA is TGTGCCAGCAGCTTAGGTCCCTGGACTGAAGCTTTCTTT. Translated, it gives CASSLGPWTEAFF.

This clone was detected once. The V and J genes are TRBV5-5 and TRBJ1-2; maybe TRBD1 (6 bases). The V end lost 1 base, the J end lost 3 bases, and 16 bases lay between the germline ends. This CDR3 spans 16 amino acids. Germline V gene sequence: CDR1 SGHKS, CDR2 YYEKEE (reference sequence). The CDR3 reads CASSLFTTGTYYGYTF. The CDR3 region has the DNA TGTGCCAGCAGCTTGTTTACTACAGGGACCTACTATGGCTACACCTTC.

This clone was recorded only once. CDR3 DNA: TGTGCCAGTAGTATTACTAGCAAGAATGAGCAGTTCTTC. This translates into CASSITSKNEQFF. The V gene is TRBV19, the J gene TRBJ2-1; D possibly corresponds to TRBD2 (6 bases). Germline CDR1 and CDR2: LNHDA and SQIVND (reference sequence). This CDR3 has 13 residues. The V end was cut by 3 bases, the J end by 7 bases, with 10 bases between.

The chain couples TRBV27 to TRBJ2-1; 10 bases are shared with TRBD2. CDR1 MNHEY and CDR2 SMNVEV come from the germline V gene (reference sequence). This CDR3 comprises 14 residues. The ends lost 5 bases at V and 7 bases at J; junction bases unmatched: 5. The CDR3 bases are TGTGCCAGCAGTCCTAGCGGGAGTCGAAATGAGCAGTTCTTC. Protein sequence: CASSPSGSRNEQFF.

The V gene is TRBV13, the J gene TRBJ1-2; the D is unclear. This CDR3 is built from 14 residues. The germline gives CDR1 PRHDT, CDR2 FYEKMQ (reference sequence). V dropped 5 bases and J dropped 2 bases, with 12 bases sitting between them. CDR3 sequence (DNA): TGTGCCAGCAGCCCGAGGATAGGCAACTATGGCTACACCTTC. Protein: CASSPRIGNYGYTF.

The rearrangement uses TRBV6-5 and TRBJ1-5; D ambiguous. Trimming stripped 0 bases from V and 6 bases from J, with 9 bases between. The CDR3 consists of 14 residues. Germline assignment: CDR1 MNHEY and CDR2 SVGAGI. The CDR3 DNA reads TGTGCCAGCAGTTACTCGAACTCCCTTCAGCCCCAGCATTTT. Translating it yields CASSYSNSLQPQHF.

The chain employs TRBV10-1 and TRBJ1-6; 8 bases align to TRBD1. The CDR3 extends over 13 amino acids. CDR1 WNHNN and CDR2 SYGVQD come from the germline V gene (reference sequence). Unmatched junction bases numbered 4, after V lost 10 bases and J lost 5 bases. DNA of the CDR3: TGCGCCACCCAGGGGGCAAATAATTCACCCCTCCACTTT. Translation gives CATQGANNSPLHF.

The chain couples TRBV6-6 to TRBJ2-7; 7 positions match TRBD1. CDR1 is MNHNY and CDR2 is SVGAGI in the germline V gene (reference sequence). The V segment lost 6 bases and the J segment 2 bases; nucleotides outside the gene matches: 4. The CDR3 totals 13 residues. CDR3 region: CASSFQGAYEQYF. In DNA form, the CDR3 reads TGTGCCAGCAGCTTTCAGGGGGCCTACGAGCAGTACTTC.

The chain employs TRBV4-1 and TRBJ2-5; 7 bases are a match to TRBD1. Germline V lookup: CDR1 MGHRA, CDR2 YSYEKL. This CDR3 is built from 16 residues. V lost 4 bases to trimming and J lost 4 bases; unmatched junction nucleotides: 12. The CDR3 DNA sequence: TGCGCCAGCAGCCCGACGCCGGGACAGTTGGGAGAGACCCAGTACTTC. This translates into CASSPTPGQLGETQYF.

This clone was observed a few times. The rearrangement joins TRBV6-5 to TRBJ2-7; the D gene is possibly TRBD2 (6 bases). The CDR3 is made up of 15 amino acids. V gave up 0 bases and J gave up 1 base, with 10 bases separating them. CDR1 is MNHEY and CDR2 is SVGAGI in the germline V gene. This chain's CDR3 is CASSYSTGGSYEQYF. In DNA, the CDR3 is TGTGCCAGCAGTTACTCGACCGGGGGATCCTACGAGCAGTACTTC.

This clone was picked up one time. The chain couples TRBV27 to TRBJ1-5; weak D call: TRBD1 (5 bases). Trimming shortened V by 2 bases and J by 6 bases, and 11 bases separated the two germline ends. Germline CDR1 and CDR2: MNHEY and SMNVEV (reference sequence). The CDR3 extends over 14 amino acids. CDR3: CASSLQGRGQPQHF. CDR3 in DNA: TGTGCCAGCAGTTTACAGGGTAGGGGTCAGCCCCAGCATTTT.

The V call is TRBV7-6, the J call TRBJ2-7, with a weak D call TRBD1 (6 bases). Germline V gene data show CDR1 as SGHVS and CDR2 as FNYEAQ. This CDR3 has 15 residues. Deletions cut 5 bases from V and 0 bases from J, with 14 bases between. CDR3: CASSNDRDNSYEQYF. Here the CDR3 DNA reads TGTGCCAGCAGCAATGACCGGGACAACTCCTACGAGCAGTACTTC.

V is TRBV6-6 and J is TRBJ1-1; D call uncertain. CDR3 length equals 13 residues. Germline CDR1 reads MNHNY; CDR2 reads SVGAGI (reference sequence). The V end was cut by 2 bases, the J end by 6 bases, with 10 bases between. In DNA, the CDR3 is TGTGCCAGCAGTTACCTTTCTGGGGCTGAAGCTTTCTTT. Its protein product is CASSYLSGAEAFF.

This chain joins TRBV28 and TRBJ2-1; 15 bases line up with TRBD2. V shed 5 bases, J shed 0 bases, and the junction held 11 bases outside the gene matches. The CDR3 is 20 amino acids. CDR1 and CDR2 (germline): MDHEN, SYDVKM. CDR3 coding DNA: TGTGCCAGCAGTACTCCGGGACTAGCGGGGGGACAACCCTCCTACAATGAGCAGTTCTTC. Translated, it gives CASSTPGLAGGQPSYNEQFF.

The gene calls are TRBV7-9 and TRBJ2-7; 9 nucleotides align to TRBD2. From germline, CDR1 is SEHNR and CDR2 FQNEAQ (reference sequence). The V segment lost 5 bases and the J segment 4 bases; nucleotides outside the gene matches: 12. The CDR3 has 16 residues. The CDR3 DNA is TGTGCCAGCAGCCCGGTCGGCGGGAGGGGTTCTTACGAGCAGTACTTC. Its protein product is CASSPVGGRGSYEQYF.

The CDR3 loop is CASSQEALSGAAEAFF. The CDR3 region has the DNA TGCGCCAGCAGCCAAGAGGCATTAAGTGGGGCCGCTGAAGCTTTCTTT. J is TRBJ1-1 and V is TRBV4-3, with D perhaps TRBD1 (5 bases). In germline, CDR1 is LGHNA, CDR2 YSLEER. Trimming left V 0 bases short and J 6 bases short, with 17 bases between. CDR3 length equals 16 residues.

This chain links TRBV29-1 with TRBJ2-7; 7 bases fit TRBD2. The ends lost 6 bases at V and 2 bases at J; junction bases unmatched: 7. The germline V gene encodes CDR1 SQVTM and CDR2 ANQGSEA. The CDR3 runs to 13 residues. The CDR3 is CSVTGLEAYEQYF. In nucleotides, the CDR3 is TGCAGCGTCACCGGACTAGAAGCCTACGAGCAGTACTTC.

The chain employs TRBV5-1 and TRBJ2-5; D tentatively fits TRBD1 or TRBD2 (5 bases each). The V end was cut by 0 bases, the J end by 0 bases, with 12 bases between. Germline V CDR1 and CDR2: SGHRS, YFSETQ. This CDR3 has 16 residues. For the CDR3, the DNA is TGCGCCAGCAGCTTGGTAGGGGAGACGTACCAAGAGACCCAGTACTTC. Amino acids: CASSLVGETYQETQYF.

CDR3 protein: CASKSYEQYF. CDR3 coding DNA: TGTGCCAGCAAGTCCTACGAGCAGTACTTC. The J gene is TRBJ2-7, the V gene TRBV6-1, with D unresolved. V dropped 7 bases and J dropped 1 base, with 2 bases sitting between them. Germline lookup yields CDR1 MNHNS and CDR2 SASEGT. This CDR3 comprises 10 residues.

This clone occurred a few times. This rearrangement joins TRBV19 to TRBJ1-5; 8 bases are shared with TRBD1. V trimming: 5 bases; J trimming: 3 bases; junction bases outside the gene matches: 6. Germline V gene lookup returns CDR1 LNHDA and CDR2 SQIVND (reference sequence). This CDR3 has 15 amino acids. CDR3 sequence (DNA): TGTGCCAGTAGTTCGACAGGGGCCCACAATCAGCCCCAGCATTTT. Residues: CASSSTGAHNQPQHF.

The CDR3 DNA reads as TGCGCCAGCAGCGCGACAGGGTTTGAAGCTTTCTTT. It translates to CASSATGFEAFF. J is TRBJ1-1 and V is TRBV10-2; 7 nucleotides agree with TRBD1. CDR3 length: 12 residues. Germline values: CDR1 WSHSY, CDR2 SAAADI. The V segment lost 6 bases and the J segment 7 bases; nucleotides outside the gene matches: 5.

CDR3 protein: CARSNPDPPVCGYTF. The CDR3 nucleotides read TGTGCCAGAAGCAATCCCGACCCACCAGTGTGCGGCTACACCTTC. V gene TRBV5-3 combines with J gene TRBJ1-2; no firm D call. TRBV5-3 falls under the ORF class, with uncertain function. This CDR3 comprises 15 residues. Between the trimmed V and J ends, which lost 4 bases and 8 bases, there was a span of 21 bases.

V usage is TRBV10-1 and J usage is TRBJ2-1; TRBD2 aligns across 8 bases. CDR1 and CDR2 from the germline V gene are WNHNN and SYGVQD (reference sequence). This CDR3 has 13 residues. Unmatched junction bases numbered 3, after V lost 3 bases and J lost 8 bases. The DNA of the CDR3 is TGCGCCAGCAGTGAAGGACTAGCTTATGAGCAGTTCTTC. Translation gives CASSEGLAYEQFF.

The V gene is TRBV19, the J gene TRBJ2-2; the D gene is possibly TRBD1 (5 bases). The CDR3 length is 17 residues. From germline, CDR1 is LNHDA and CDR2 SQIVND (reference sequence). The V gene lost 3 bases and the J gene lost 0 bases, with 14 bases spanning the gap. The CDR3 here is CASSMIHRTTNTGELFF. The CDR3 nucleotides read TGTGCCAGTAGTATGATTCATAGGACAACGAACACCGGGGAGCTGTTTTTT.

As DNA, the CDR3 is TGCGCCAGCAGCCAAGACCTTTCCGAAGCTTTCTTT. This encodes CASSQDLSEAFF. The chain is built from TRBV4-1 and TRBJ1-1, with D unclear. Trimming stripped 0 bases from V and 8 bases from J, with 7 bases between. CDR1 is MGHRA and CDR2 is YSYEKL in the germline V gene. CDR3 length: 12 amino acids.

The chain has TRBV29-1 and TRBJ2-3; TRBD2 agrees at 12 bases. CDR3 size: 17 residues. CDR1 is SQVTM and CDR2 is ANQGSEA in the germline V gene. V shed 4 bases, J shed 5 bases, and the junction held 13 bases outside the gene matches. CDR3 amino acids: CSVAGWTSGENIDTQYF. CDR3 nucleotides: TGCAGCGTTGCCGGATGGACTAGCGGGGAAAACATAGATACGCAGTATTTT.

The chain joins TRBV10-2 to TRBJ2-7; 9 nucleotides align to TRBD1. CDR3 length equals 14 residues. After removal of 3 bases from V and 5 bases from J, the junction contained 5 bases not matched to a gene. Per germline, CDR1 WSHSY and CDR2 SAAADI. CDR3 in DNA: TGCGCCAGCAGTGAAAGGGACAGGGTGAACGAGCAGTACTTC. It codes for CASSERDRVNEQYF.